Listed below are T cell receptor beta chains from one sample, sequenced in a study of persistence of HIV-infected CD4 T cells. Data came from immunoSEQ multiplex PCR; TCRdb stores just in-frame clones and leaves some out. The sample records 8,000 or so clones, about 56% being singletons. The antigens these receptors bind are not known. This material consisted of CD4+ T cells sorted from PBMCs after roughly 17-hour stimulation, taken from a patient who received antiretroviral therapy. The receptor set was obtained from an adult man with HIV who was CMV-seropositive. The CDR3 runs from the conserved cysteine through the conserved F or W. The D gene is left open where the match is weak. Only part of the rows carry a size: once, few, many, or a class if the clone is expanded.

V gene: TRBV5-6; CDR3 length: 14; clone size: few; D gene: -; J gene: TRBJ1-1; CDR3 DNA: TGTGCCACTAATCTCCGGGGCGGGGGCACTGAAGCTTTCTTT; CDR3 protein: CATNLRGGGTEAFF
V gene: TRBV19; CDR3 length: 16; clone size: -; D gene: TRBD1; J gene: TRBJ2-7; CDR3 DNA: TGTGCCAGTAGCCGTTCGCACAGGGGGGTTGATTACGAGCAGTACTTC; CDR3 protein: CASSRSHRGVDYEQYF
V gene: TRBV27; CDR3 length: 13; clone size: -; D gene: -; J gene: TRBJ2-7; CDR3 DNA: TGTGCCAGCAGTTCGGGAGATTCCTACGAGCAGTACTTC; CDR3 protein: CASSSGDSYEQYF
V gene: TRBV4-3; CDR3 length: 15; clone size: -; D gene: -; J gene: TRBJ1-1; CDR3 DNA: TGCGCCAGCAGCCAAGCCTACGGAGCGAACACTGAAGCTTTCTTT; CDR3 protein: CASSQAYGANTEAFF
V gene: TRBV19; CDR3 length: 19; clone size: medium-sized; D gene: TRBD2; J gene: TRBJ2-2; CDR3 DNA: TGTGCCAGTAGTACCCTGACTAGCGGGGGGCGTCCGAACACCGGGGAGCTGTTTTTT; CDR3 protein: CASSTLTSGGRPNTGELFF
V gene: TRBV29-1; CDR3 length: 12; clone size: -; D gene: -; J gene: TRBJ1-4; CDR3 DNA: TGCAGCGTTGGGCGGTCGGATGAAAAACTGTTTTTT; CDR3 protein: CSVGRSDEKLFF
V gene: TRBV30; CDR3 length: 15; clone size: -; D gene: TRBD2; J gene: TRBJ2-1; CDR3 DNA: TGTGCCTGGAGGCTGCTAGCGGGGGTTTACAATGAGCAGTTCTTC; CDR3 protein: CAWRLLAGVYNEQFF
V gene: TRBV3-1/TRBV3-2; CDR3 length: 14; clone size: -; D gene: -; J gene: TRBJ1-2; CDR3 DNA: TGTGCCAGCAGCCAAGGAGCGGACAGACATGGCTACACCTTC; CDR3 protein: CASSQGADRHGYTF
V gene: TRBV5-1; CDR3 length: 16; clone size: -; D gene: TRBD1; J gene: TRBJ1-2; CDR3 DNA: TGCGCCAGCAGCTACTCCCGACAGGGGGAAAACTATGGCTACACCTTC; CDR3 protein: CASSYSRQGENYGYTF
V gene: TRBV6-5; CDR3 length: 16; clone size: once; D gene: -; J gene: TRBJ2-2; CDR3 DNA: TGTGCCAGCAGTTACTCGTCCAGGGAGCGCACCGGGGAGCTGTTTTTT; CDR3 protein: CASSYSSRERTGELFF
V gene: TRBV19; CDR3 length: 14; clone size: medium-sized; D gene: -; J gene: TRBJ1-6; CDR3 DNA: TGTGCCAGTAGTATAGATCACGGGGGATCACCCCTCCACTTT; CDR3 protein: CASSIDHGGSPLHF
V gene: TRBV4-3; CDR3 length: 15; clone size: few; D gene: TRBD2; J gene: TRBJ2-7; CDR3 DNA: TGCGCCAGCAGCCAAGGACTAGCGGGATGGGGCGAGCAGTACTTC; CDR3 protein: CASSQGLAGWGEQYF
V gene: TRBV7-8; CDR3 length: 16; clone size: large; D gene: -; J gene: TRBJ1-1; CDR3 DNA: TGTGCCAGCAGCTTCGGCCAGGGGTTGAAGAACACTGAAGCTTTCTTT; CDR3 protein: CASSFGQGLKNTEAFF
V gene: TRBV5-1; CDR3 length: 15; clone size: -; D gene: -; J gene: TRBJ1-2; CDR3 DNA: TGCGCCAGCAGCTTGGGGGGCACCGAGGGATATGGCTACACCTTC; CDR3 protein: CASSLGGTEGYGYTF
V gene: TRBV12-3/TRBV12-4; CDR3 length: 13; clone size: medium-sized; D gene: -; J gene: TRBJ1-1; CDR3 DNA: TGTGCCAGCACAGTAGGGGTCTACACTGAAGCTTTCTTT; CDR3 protein: CASTVGVYTEAFF
V gene: TRBV12-3/TRBV12-4; CDR3 length: 12; clone size: -; D gene: TRBD1; J gene: TRBJ2-1; CDR3 DNA: TGTGCCAGCAGTATCCAGGGGGCGAGGCAGTTCTTC; CDR3 protein: CASSIQGARQFF
V gene: TRBV7-2; CDR3 length: 12; clone size: -; D gene: TRBD1; J gene: TRBJ1-2; CDR3 DNA: TGTGCCAGCAGCGAGACAGGGTGGGGCTACACCTTC; CDR3 protein: CASSETGWGYTF
V gene: TRBV11-1; CDR3 length: 15; clone size: few; D gene: TRBD1; J gene: TRBJ1-1; CDR3 DNA: TGTGCCAGCAGCTCACAGGGGGACCCGAACACTGAAGCTTTCTTT; CDR3 protein: CASSSQGDPNTEAFF
V gene: TRBV6-1; CDR3 length: 16; clone size: few; D gene: TRBD1; J gene: TRBJ1-2; CDR3 DNA: TGTGCCAGCAGTGCTTGGGGGACAGGCCTCCGGAATGGCTACACCTTC; CDR3 protein: CASSAWGTGLRNGYTF
V gene: TRBV25-1; CDR3 length: 17; clone size: once; D gene: -; J gene: TRBJ2-5; CDR3 DNA: TGTGCCAGCAGTGTAACAGGAGGGGGGCCCGGACAAGAGACCCAGTACTTC; CDR3 protein: CASSVTGGGPGQETQYF
V gene: TRBV5-1; CDR3 length: 16; clone size: -; D gene: TRBD2; J gene: TRBJ2-3; CDR3 DNA: TGCGCCAGCAGGCCCTTGACTAGCGGGACGCCAGATACGCAGTATTTT; CDR3 protein: CASRPLTSGTPDTQYF
V gene: TRBV7-3; CDR3 length: 14; clone size: few; D gene: TRBD2; J gene: TRBJ2-2; CDR3 DNA: TGTGCCAGCAGACTAGCGGGAGAAACCGGGGAGCTGTTTTTT; CDR3 protein: CASRLAGETGELFF
V gene: TRBV30; CDR3 length: 13; clone size: few; D gene: -; J gene: TRBJ1-1; CDR3 DNA: TGTGCCTGGACGAGCGGCGCGAACACTGAAGCTTTCTTT; CDR3 protein: CAWTSGANTEAFF
V gene: TRBV12-3/TRBV12-4; CDR3 length: 12; clone size: -; D gene: -; J gene: TRBJ2-3; CDR3 DNA: TGTGCCAGCAGTTTGGGGCTTTATACGCAGTATTTT; CDR3 protein: CASSLGLYTQYF
V gene: TRBV6-4; CDR3 length: 14; clone size: few; D gene: TRBD1; J gene: TRBJ1-6; CDR3 DNA: TGTGCCAGCAGTGAAGACAGGGGTGGATCACCCCTCCACTTT; CDR3 protein: CASSEDRGGSPLHF
V gene: TRBV7-9; CDR3 length: 14; clone size: -; D gene: -; J gene: TRBJ1-1; CDR3 DNA: TGTGCCAGCAGCCCGACGGACATGAACACTGAAGCTTTCTTT; CDR3 protein: CASSPTDMNTEAFF
V gene: TRBV2; CDR3 length: 14; clone size: few; D gene: -; J gene: TRBJ1-5; CDR3 DNA: TGTGCCAGCAGTCCCCGGACCCACCCCCAGCCCCAGCATTTT; CDR3 protein: CASSPRTHPQPQHF
V gene: TRBV5-1; CDR3 length: 15; clone size: -; D gene: -; J gene: TRBJ2-1; CDR3 DNA: TGCGCCAGCAGCTTGGGGAGGGCTGGAAACAATGAGCAGTTCTTC; CDR3 protein: CASSLGRAGNNEQFF
V gene: TRBV19; CDR3 length: 15; clone size: -; D gene: TRBD1; J gene: TRBJ2-3; CDR3 DNA: TGTGCCAGTAGTTTCCGACAGGGGAACACAGATACGCAGTATTTT; CDR3 protein: CASSFRQGNTDTQYF
V gene: TRBV5-1; CDR3 length: 15; clone size: -; D gene: TRBD1; J gene: TRBJ1-3; CDR3 DNA: TGCGCCAGCAGCTTGGACAGGGGGCTTGGAAACACCATATATTTT; CDR3 protein: CASSLDRGLGNTIYF
V gene: TRBV7-9; CDR3 length: 15; clone size: once; D gene: -; J gene: TRBJ2-2; CDR3 DNA: TGTGCCAGCAGCTTAGGCCAGGGGACCACCGGGGAGCTGTTTTTT; CDR3 protein: CASSLGQGTTGELFF
V gene: TRBV19; CDR3 length: 14; clone size: few; D gene: -; J gene: TRBJ2-5; CDR3 DNA: TGTGCCAGTAGTACCCTCGACAGGCAAGAGACCCAGTACTTC; CDR3 protein: CASSTLDRQETQYF
V gene: TRBV19; CDR3 length: 15; clone size: few; D gene: TRBD1; J gene: TRBJ1-2; CDR3 DNA: TGTGCCAGTAGTATAGACCTACAGGGGCCTTATGGCTACACCTTC; CDR3 protein: CASSIDLQGPYGYTF
V gene: TRBV28; CDR3 length: 17; clone size: -; D gene: -; J gene: TRBJ2-7; CDR3 DNA: TGTGCCAGCAGTTTAGCGTGGGACCCCTGGAGCGCCTACGAGCAGTACTTC; CDR3 protein: CASSLAWDPWSAYEQYF
V gene: TRBV6-5; CDR3 length: 13; clone size: -; D gene: -; J gene: TRBJ1-5; CDR3 DNA: TGTGCCAGCGGGCAACTGGGGGCCCAGCCCCAGCATTTT; CDR3 protein: CASGQLGAQPQHF
V gene: TRBV4-3; CDR3 length: 15; clone size: few; D gene: -; J gene: TRBJ1-6; CDR3 DNA: TGCGCCAGCAGCCAAGAATCGGGGAATAATTCACCCCTCCACTTT; CDR3 protein: CASSQESGNNSPLHF
V gene: TRBV3-1/TRBV3-2; CDR3 length: 16; clone size: -; D gene: TRBD1; J gene: TRBJ1-1; CDR3 DNA: TGTGCCAGCAGCCACTATCGACAGGGGGGGAACACTGAAGCTTTCTTT; CDR3 protein: CASSHYRQGGNTEAFF
V gene: TRBV20-1; CDR3 length: 17; clone size: -; D gene: TRBD1; J gene: TRBJ1-1; CDR3 DNA: TGCAGTGCTAGTTTTTCCAGGGGGCGTGATTGGAACACTGAAGCTTTCTTT; CDR3 protein: CSASFSRGRDWNTEAFF
V gene: TRBV19; CDR3 length: 17; clone size: -; D gene: -; J gene: TRBJ2-2; CDR3 DNA: TGTGCCAGTACCATGCCGAGGGGCAGGGATTGGACCGGGGAGCTGTTTTTT; CDR3 protein: CASTMPRGRDWTGELFF
V gene: TRBV28; CDR3 length: 13; clone size: medium-sized; D gene: -; J gene: TRBJ1-5; CDR3 DNA: TGTGCCAGCGGGTTGGAGGGCAATCAGCCCCAGCATTTT; CDR3 protein: CASGLEGNQPQHF